This TCR beta chain emerged from a study of cytomegalovirus exposure and HLA in healthy donors. Overall study results and limits: Sequencing depth across donors, presence/absence analyses assumed, was roughly uniform. A later analysis linked a missense DCLRE1C variant to TCR beta V- and J-gene trimming.

The germline CDR1 and CDR2 sequences are SGHNT and YYREEE (reference sequence). The CDR3 consists of 15 residues. V dropped 0 bases and J dropped 10 bases, with 14 bases sitting between them. A few counts support this clone. As yet, its antigen is unknown. Researchers ran the PCR with 60 Vbeta and 13 Jbeta primers. The repertoire was sequenced with immunoSEQ multiplex PCR; TCRdb's copy has only in-frame clones and lacks some. The sample yields approximately 150,000 clones, about 75% seen once. This clonotype was obtained from a woman aged 25 to 39 in good health and CMV-seronegative. The sample was PBMCs. V and J are TRBV5-4 and TRBJ1-6; D is unclear. In DNA, the CDR3 is TGTGCCAGCAGCTTGGTCACGGCAGGTCGATCACCCCTCCACTTT. It codes for CASSLVTAGRSPLHF. The full variable domain, rest sourced from reference TRBV5-4 and TRBJ1-6, is ETGVTQSPTHLIKTRGQQVTLRCSSQSGHNTVSWYQQALGQGPQFIFQYYREEENGRGNFPPRFSGLQFPNYSSELNVNALELDDSALYLCASSLVTAGRSPLHFGNGTRLTVT.